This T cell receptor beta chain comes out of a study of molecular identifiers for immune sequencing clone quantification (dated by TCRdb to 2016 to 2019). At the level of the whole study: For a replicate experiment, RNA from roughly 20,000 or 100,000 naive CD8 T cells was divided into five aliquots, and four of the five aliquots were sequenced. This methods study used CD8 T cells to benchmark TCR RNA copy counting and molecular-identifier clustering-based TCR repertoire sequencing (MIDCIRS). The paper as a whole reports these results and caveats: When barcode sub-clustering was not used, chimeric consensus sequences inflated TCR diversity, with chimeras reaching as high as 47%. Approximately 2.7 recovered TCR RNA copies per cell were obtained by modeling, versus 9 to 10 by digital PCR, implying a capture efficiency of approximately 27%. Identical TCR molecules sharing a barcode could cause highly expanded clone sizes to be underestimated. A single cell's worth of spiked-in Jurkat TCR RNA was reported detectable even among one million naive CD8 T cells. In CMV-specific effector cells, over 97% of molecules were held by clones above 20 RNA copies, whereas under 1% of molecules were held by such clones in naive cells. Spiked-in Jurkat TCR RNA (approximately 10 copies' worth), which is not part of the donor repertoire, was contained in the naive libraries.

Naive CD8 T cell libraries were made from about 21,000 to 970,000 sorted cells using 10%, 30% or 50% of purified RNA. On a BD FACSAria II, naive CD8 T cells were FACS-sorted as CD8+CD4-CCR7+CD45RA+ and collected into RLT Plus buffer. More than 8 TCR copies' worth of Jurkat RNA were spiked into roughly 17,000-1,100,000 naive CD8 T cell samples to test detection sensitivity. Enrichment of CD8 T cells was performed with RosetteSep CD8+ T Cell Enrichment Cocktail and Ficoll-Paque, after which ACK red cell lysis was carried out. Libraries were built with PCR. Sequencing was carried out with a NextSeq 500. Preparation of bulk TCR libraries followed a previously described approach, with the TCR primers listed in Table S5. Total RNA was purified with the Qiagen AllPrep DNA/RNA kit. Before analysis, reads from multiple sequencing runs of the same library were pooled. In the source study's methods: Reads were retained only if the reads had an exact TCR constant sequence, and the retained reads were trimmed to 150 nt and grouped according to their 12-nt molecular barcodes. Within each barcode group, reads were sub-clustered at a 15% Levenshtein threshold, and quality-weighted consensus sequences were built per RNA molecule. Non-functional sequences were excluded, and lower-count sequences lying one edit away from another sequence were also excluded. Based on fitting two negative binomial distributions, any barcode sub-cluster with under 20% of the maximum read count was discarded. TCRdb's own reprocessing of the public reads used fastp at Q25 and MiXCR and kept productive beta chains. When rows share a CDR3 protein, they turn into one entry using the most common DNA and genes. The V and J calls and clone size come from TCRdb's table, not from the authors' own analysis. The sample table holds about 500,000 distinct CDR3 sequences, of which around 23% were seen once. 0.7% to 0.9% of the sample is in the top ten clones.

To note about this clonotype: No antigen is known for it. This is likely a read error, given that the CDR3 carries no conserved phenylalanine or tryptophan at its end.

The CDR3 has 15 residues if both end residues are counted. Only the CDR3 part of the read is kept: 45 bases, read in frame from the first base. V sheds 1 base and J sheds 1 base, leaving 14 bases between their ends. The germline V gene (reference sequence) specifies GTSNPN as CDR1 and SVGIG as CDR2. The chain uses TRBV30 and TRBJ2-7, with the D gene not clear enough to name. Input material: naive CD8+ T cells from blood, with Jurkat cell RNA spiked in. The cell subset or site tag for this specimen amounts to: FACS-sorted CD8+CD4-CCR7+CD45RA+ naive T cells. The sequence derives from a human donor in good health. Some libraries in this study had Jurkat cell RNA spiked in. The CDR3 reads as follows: CAWSGMATSSYEQYL. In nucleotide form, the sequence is TGTGCCTGGAGTGGGATGGCAACCTCGTCCTACGAGCAGTACCTC.